This is a list of T cell receptor beta chains from one sample in a study of long-term antiretroviral therapy in people with HIV. Libraries were prepared by immunoSEQ multiplex PCR; TCRdb keeps only in-frame clonotypes and omits some of them. The sample contains 15,000 to 20,000 clones, roughly 80% of which appear only once. Specimen: unsorted PBMCs, collected about 2.1 years before starting antiretroviral therapy. The receptors originated from a man in his thirties or forties with HIV. The CDR3 runs from the conserved cysteine through the conserved F or W. A D gene is named only where the DNA matches it firmly. Clone size appears in some rows only: once, few, many, or a class for an expanded clone.

NA	NA	TRBV5-4	TRBJ2-3	TGTGCCAGCAGCTTGTCCGGTTCTCTCTCGGCAGGTGATACGCAGTATTTT	CASSLSGSLSAGDTQYF
NA	NA	TRBV6-6	TRBJ1-4	TGTGCCAGCAGTTACTCGAGGGGGAAGAATGAAAAACTGTTTTTT	CASSYSRGKNEKLFF
NA	TRBD2	TRBV30	TRBJ2-3	TGTGCCTGGACGCGTGGGGGGAGGGCCACAGATACGCAGTATTTT	CAWTRGGRATDTQYF
NA	TRBD2	TRBV18	TRBJ2-3	TGTGCCAGCTCAACGCAAGCGGGAGGCAAAACAGATACGCAGTATTTT	CASSTQAGGKTDTQYF
NA	NA	TRBV2	TRBJ1-3	TGTGCCAGCAGCGGGGGGCCCAGGTGGGACTCTGGAAACACCATATATTTT	CASSGGPRWDSGNTIYF
NA	NA	TRBV19	TRBJ1-5	TGTGCCAGTAACACACAGGCTAGCAATCAGCCCCAGCATTTT	CASNTQASNQPQHF
few	NA	TRBV19	TRBJ2-7	TGTGCCAGTAGTTACAGGGTCTCCTACGAGCAGTACTTC	CASSYRVSYEQYF
few	NA	TRBV7-2	TRBJ1-2	TGTGCCAGCAGGCCCCCAGGGCCTCTAGGCTACACCTTC	CASRPPGPLGYTF
once	TRBD2	TRBV7-3	TRBJ2-5	TGTGCCAGCAGCTTGGGACTACCTGCACAAGAGACCCAGTACTTC	CASSLGLPAQETQYF
NA	TRBD1	TRBV19	TRBJ2-7	TGTGCCAGTAGTATCTCCGTTGGACAGGGAGCGGTGCAGCAGTACTTC	CASSISVGQGAVQQYF
NA	NA	TRBV2	TRBJ2-5	TGTGCCAGCAGATCGGGGACTTACCAAGAGACCCAGTACTTC	CASRSGTYQETQYF
NA	NA	TRBV6-1	TRBJ2-7	TGTGCCAGCATTGGGGGAGCTCCTACAAGGGAGCAGTACTTC	CASIGGAPTREQYF
few	NA	TRBV19	TRBJ1-2	TGTGCCAGTAGTACGAGAGACTCCTATGGCTACACCTTC	CASSTRDSYGYTF
NA	NA	TRBV4-2	TRBJ2-7	TGTGCCAGCAGCCAAGATCTCGAAGGCGAGCAGTACTTC	CASSQDLEGEQYF
NA	TRBD2	TRBV5-1	TRBJ2-1	TGCGCCAGCAGCTTGGTCGGACTAGCGGGGGCGAACAATGAGCAGTTCTTC	CASSLVGLAGANNEQFF